These 27 T cell receptor beta chains came from one sample sequenced in a study of response to subunit inactivated influenza vaccine. TCRdb fed the RT-PCR reads into MiXCR, producing one record per CDR3 protein. The sample records approximately 500,000 distinct CDR3 sequences, under 15% being singletons. The specimen comprised PBMCs from blood, sampled about 40 days after vaccination. Every receptor here comes from a man aged 45-65 years who received an inactivated influenza vaccine.

In this sample, this clonotype turned up many times. This sequence joins TRBV4-2 and TRBJ2-7; the D gene could be TRBD1 or TRBD2 (6 bases each). Germline V CDR1 and CDR2: LGHNA, YNFKEQ. The CDR3 runs to 14 residues. V shed 0 bases and J shed 4 bases, with 10 bases lying between them. The CDR3 region has the DNA TGTGCCAGCAGCCAAGAAGGGGGGTCTTACGAGCAGTACTTC. Translated, it gives CASSQEGGSYEQYF.

This clonotype has only a few counts. The rearrangement uses TRBV20-1 and TRBJ2-3; TRBD2 might be the D (5 bases). V was pared by 1 base and J by 5 bases, with 16 bases between. CDR3 size: 15 residues. CDR1 and CDR2 (germline): DFQATT, SNEGSKA (reference sequence). CDR3 nucleotides: TGCAGTGCTAGAGGTGATAGCGCTGCGTTAGATACGCAGTATTTT. The encoded protein is CSARGDSAALDTQYF.

This clonotype came up a few times. DNA of the CDR3: TGTGCCAGCAGTATCGGCGGGGGGCGGAATCAGCCCCAGCATTTT. Translated: CASSIGGGRNQPQHF. The chain links TRBV5-8 to TRBJ1-5, with a weak D call TRBD1 (6 bases). Per the germline V gene, CDR1 is SGHTS and CDR2 is YDEGEE. Between the trimmed V and J ends, which lost 5 bases and 4 bases, there was a span of 16 bases. The CDR3 has 15 amino acids.

V is TRBV24-1 and J is TRBJ2-5, with TRBD2 identical over 8 bases. The germline V gene encodes CDR1 KGHDR and CDR2 SFDVKD. The CDR3 is 12 amino acids. V shed 7 bases, J shed 4 bases, and the junction held 1 base outside the gene matches. In DNA form, the CDR3 reads TGTGCCACCAGCACTAGCGGAGAGACCCAGTACTTC. It is translated as CATSTSGETQYF.

V usage is TRBV5-1 and J usage is TRBJ1-2; 7 bases line up with TRBD1. CDR3 size: 13 residues. V lost 4 bases, J lost 11 bases, and 11 bases stayed unmatched. In germline, CDR1 is SGHRS, CDR2 YFSETQ. CDR3 protein: CASSPSGQSIYTF. As DNA, the CDR3 is TGCGCCAGCAGCCCCTCGGGACAGTCAATTTACACCTTC.

This clonotype turned up a few times. V and J are TRBV7-2 and TRBJ2-7; possibly TRBD1 or TRBD2 for D (6 bases each). V lost 5 bases and J lost 2, with 16 bases in between. The CDR3 length is 15 residues. Looked up from germline, CDR1 is SGHTA and CDR2 is FQGNSA. The CDR3 nucleotides are TGTGCCAGCAGCCTCCTATCCGGGGGCGCCTACGAGCAGTACTTC. Amino acids: CASSLLSGGAYEQYF. The variable domain in full, completed from reference TRBV7-2 and TRBJ2-7, reads GAGVSQSPSNKVTEKGKDVELRCDPISGHTALYWYRQSLGQGLEFLIYFQGNSAPDKSGLPSDRFSAERTGGSVSTLTIQRTQQEDSAVYLCASSLLSGGAYEQYFGPGTRLTVT.

The genes are TRBV18 and TRBJ2-1; D may be TRBD2 (6 bases). Trimming stripped 5 bases from V and 6 bases from J, with 17 bases between. This CDR3 region has 15 residues. Germline CDR1 and CDR2: KGHSH and LQKENI. This chain's CDR3 is CASSSAGTSGNEQFF. The CDR3 region has the DNA TGTGCCAGCTCATCAGCCGGGACTTCCGGCAATGAGCAGTTCTTC.

This clonotype was observed a handful of times. This rearrangement joins TRBV4-1 to TRBJ2-6; D may be TRBD2 (5 bases). V was pared by 0 bases and J by 2 bases, with 8 bases between. CDR1 and CDR2 (germline): MGHRA, YSYEKL. There are 16 residues in the CDR3. CDR3 sequence reads: CASSQDFGAGANVLTF. The CDR3 coding sequence is TGCGCCAGCAGCCAAGACTTCGGGGCTGGGGCCAACGTCCTGACTTTC.

The chain uses TRBV5-1 and TRBJ2-7, with D perhaps given as TRBD1 or TRBD2 (9 bases each). Germline V gene lookup returns CDR1 SGHRS and CDR2 YFSETQ. The CDR3 loop spans 17 amino acids. The V end was cut by 8 bases, the J end by 3 bases, with 27 bases between. The CDR3 sequence is CASRTGDYSGRVYEQYF. CDR3 DNA: TGCGCCAGTAGGACAGGGGACTATAGCGGGAGAGTCTACGAGCAGTACTTC.

This clonotype has at least ten counts. In DNA, the CDR3 is TGTGCCAGCAGCCAGTTAGGGGGGACTAACGGGTTGGGGGAGCAGTACTTC. Protein product: CASSQLGGTNGLGEQYF. The V and J genes are TRBV4-2 and TRBJ2-7; D is perhaps TRBD2 (7 bases). V was clipped by 3 bases and J by 7 bases, with 25 bases between them. The germline CDR1 and CDR2 sequences are LGHNA and YNFKEQ. CDR3 length equals 17 residues.

This clonotype showed up many times. This chain joins TRBV20-1 and TRBJ2-7; TRBD1 matches 12 bases. This CDR3 contains 14 residues. The trim removed 5 bases at V and 5 bases at J, leaving 7 bases unmatched. Germline values: CDR1 DFQATT, CDR2 SNEGSKA (reference sequence). Here the CDR3 reads CSAETGQGADEQYF. The CDR3 DNA follows: TGCAGTGCTGAAACGGGACAGGGGGCCGACGAGCAGTACTTC.

The chain employs TRBV20-1 and TRBJ2-2; TRBD2 might be the D (5 bases). The germline V and J ends were trimmed by 6 bases and 7 bases, with 15 bases remaining between them. The CDR3 contains 13 residues. CDR1 and CDR2 (germline): DFQATT, SNEGSKA (reference sequence). CDR3 in amino acids: CSALGVGSGELFF. Here the CDR3 DNA reads TGCAGTGCCCTGGGAGTAGGGAGCGGGGAGCTGTTTTTT.

The chain recombines TRBV4-3 with TRBJ2-2; the D is unclear. There are 14 residues in the CDR3. Looked up from germline, CDR1 is LGHNA and CDR2 is YSLEER. Trimming removed 1 base at V and 8 bases at J, with 11 bases between. The CDR3 is CASSQALASGELFF. CDR3 sequence (DNA): TGCGCCAGCAGCCAAGCGCTTGCCTCGGGGGAGCTGTTTTTT.

This clonotype was picked up a small number of times. The V gene is TRBV7-2, the J gene TRBJ1-2, with a possible D match to TRBD1 (6 bases). V was cut by 1 base and J by 5 bases, with 14 bases left in between. This CDR3 has 15 residues. Germline V gene sequence: CDR1 SGHTA, CDR2 FQGNSA. The CDR3: CASSLGWGARYGYTF. CDR3 DNA: TGTGCCAGCAGCTTAGGATGGGGGGCTAGGTATGGCTACACCTTC.

This clonotype was picked up many times. V is TRBV6-1 and J is TRBJ2-4; 7 bases line up with TRBD1. The CDR3 length is 14 residues. V shed 5 bases and J 7 bases; nucleotides not matched to a gene: 8. CDR1 is MNHNS, CDR2 SASEGT, per germline. The DNA for the CDR3 is TGTGCCAGCAGTAAATACAGGGGTACGAACATTCAGTACTTC. Encoded protein: CASSKYRGTNIQYF.

The chain uses TRBV4-1 and TRBJ1-6, with 9 bases fitting TRBD1. There are 15 residues in the CDR3. Germline lookup yields CDR1 MGHRA and CDR2 YSYEKL. The trim removed 3 bases at V and 9 bases at J, leaving 6 bases unmatched. CDR3 coding DNA: TGCGCCAGCAGCCACCGACAGGGGGATGTTTCACCCCTCCACTTT. It translates to CASSHRQGDVSPLHF.

This clonotype occurred a few times. The chain couples TRBV5-1 to TRBJ2-3; possibly TRBD2 for D (6 bases). From germline, CDR1 is SGHRS and CDR2 YFSETQ. Trimming removed 2 bases at V and 4 bases at J, with 11 bases between. The CDR3 covers 14 residues. This chain's CDR3 is CASSFSGGPDTQYF. CDR3 nucleotides: TGCGCCAGCAGCTTTAGCGGAGGACCAGATACGCAGTATTTT.

The chain carries TRBV29-1 and TRBJ2-7, with a possible D match to TRBD1 (5 bases). V was shortened by 0 bases and J by 2 bases, with 17 bases between the two germline ends. Germline V CDR1 and CDR2: SQVTM, ANQGSEA. This CDR3 has 16 amino acids. The CDR3 DNA sequence: TGCAGCGTTGAAGATCGAAGGCAGGGAAACACCTACGAGCAGTACTTC. Encoded protein: CSVEDRRQGNTYEQYF.

The J gene is TRBJ1-2, the V gene TRBV29-1; 8 bases map to TRBD1. The trim removed 4 bases at V and 4 bases at J, leaving 8 bases unmatched. Per germline, CDR1 SQVTM and CDR2 ANQGSEA. CDR3 length equals 14 residues. CDR3 loop: CSVGPGGGIYGYTF. DNA for the CDR3: TGCAGCGTTGGCCCAGGGGGCGGGATCTATGGCTACACCTTC.

This clonotype was observed many times. This CDR3 is CSVEGGGLAGGIYEQYF. The CDR3, as DNA: TGCAGCGTTGAAGGAGGCGGACTAGCGGGAGGAATCTACGAGCAGTACTTC. The rearrangement links TRBV29-1 to TRBJ2-7; the match to TRBD2 covers 14 bases. The length of the CDR3 is 17 residues. V dropped 1 base and J dropped 3; count of bases not matched to a gene: 8. Germline V gene lookup returns CDR1 SQVTM and CDR2 ANQGSEA.

The chain recombines TRBV7-2 with TRBJ2-7; D gene uncertain. V lost 1 base to trimming and J lost 7 bases, with 11 bases between them. The CDR3 is 13 residues long. Germline V gives CDR1 SGHTA, CDR2 FQGNSA. CDR3 amino acids: CASSLGDIAEQYF. CDR3 nucleotide sequence: TGTGCCAGCAGCTTAGGAGACATCGCAGAGCAGTACTTC.

The chain employs TRBV30 and TRBJ2-5, with TRBD2 identical over 9 bases. In germline, CDR1 is GTSNPN, CDR2 SVGIG (reference sequence). V shed 2 bases, J shed 3 bases, and the junction held 7 bases outside the gene matches. The CDR3 loop spans 15 amino acids. The CDR3 region has the DNA TGTGCCTGGAGTAAGGGAGCGGGAGGAAAAGAGACCCAGTACTTC. Residues: CAWSKGAGGKETQYF.

This clonotype was seen a few times. This chain connects TRBV24-1 to TRBJ2-3; the D call may be TRBD1 or TRBD2 (5 bases each). The V and J ends lost 8 bases and 0 bases respectively, with 17 bases between them. Per germline, CDR1 KGHDR and CDR2 SFDVKD. The CDR3 runs 16 residues. The CDR3 nucleotides read TGTGCCACCACCCCTGGGGGTGGGAGTAGCACAGATACGCAGTATTTT. Translating gives CATTPGGGSSTDTQYF.

The rearrangement links TRBV2 to TRBJ2-1; 9 positions agree with TRBD1. The CDR3 is made up of 14 amino acids. Germline V CDR1 and CDR2: SNHLY, FYNNEI. J lost 6 bases, V lost 8 bases, and 8 bases had no gene match. The CDR3 nucleotides are TGTGCCAGCCCCGGGACAGGGAACGGCAATGAGCAGTTCTTC. The encoded protein is CASPGTGNGNEQFF.

This clonotype was seen more than once but under ten times. V usage is TRBV6-1 and J usage is TRBJ2-7, with 8 bases identical to TRBD1. The CDR3 is made up of 14 amino acids. The germline gives CDR1 MNHNS, CDR2 SASEGT. Trimming at V came to 6 bases and at J to 6 bases, leaving 10 bases not matched to a gene. CDR3 sequence (DNA): TGTGCCAGCAGAGAAAGGACAGGGTATACCGAGCAGTACTTC. It specifies CASRERTGYTEQYF.

This clonotype was observed many times. The chain joins TRBV28 to TRBJ2-3, with a possible D match to TRBD1 (5 bases). Germline assignment: CDR1 MDHEN and CDR2 SYDVKM. V lost 2 bases, J lost 4 bases, and 13 bases lay in between. CDR3 size: 15 residues. The CDR3 region is CASSLTQGIPDTQYF. The DNA for the CDR3 is TGTGCCAGCAGTTTAACCCAGGGAATCCCAGATACGCAGTATTTT.

V gene TRBV27 combines with J gene TRBJ2-1; weak D call: TRBD2 (5 bases). The CDR3 runs 12 residues. V was clipped by 4 bases and J by 9 bases, with 10 bases between them. Germline V gives CDR1 MNHEY, CDR2 SMNVEV (reference sequence). The CDR3 DNA sequence: TGTGCCAGCAGTTCGGACTGGGGTGAGCAGTTCTTC. This gives the protein CASSSDWGEQFF.